What follows is one TCR beta chain and its context. Sequencing used immunoSEQ multiplex PCR; TCRdb keeps in-frame clones, though not all of them. The table lists 250,000 to 350,000 clones, more than 70% of them singletons. The CDR3 loop spans 15 amino acids. Per the germline V gene, CDR1 is MNHNY and CDR2 is SVGAGI (reference sequence). V lost 5 bases to trimming and J lost 5 bases; unmatched junction nucleotides: 5. The data originate from a study of cytotoxic CD8 clonotypes in ibrutinib-treated CLL. The source of this sequence is a human donor with chronic lymphocytic leukemia. The sample in question was PBMCs, obtained at disease progression, from a patient treated with ibrutinib. This chain joins TRBV6-6 and TRBJ1-5, with 11 bases fitting TRBD1. The CDR3 sequence is CASSGTGGGHQPQHF. CDR3 DNA sequence: TGTGCCAGCAGTGGGACAGGGGGAGGCCATCAGCCCCAGCATTTT.